This T cell receptor (beta chain) derives from a study of T cell responses to AZD1222 COVID-19 vaccine. Findings and caveats of the study: Across the whole spike, CD4 TCRs peaked at regions 160-218 and 743-854. The donor group comprised mostly white British people and more females; the analysis possibly underestimated clonal diversity.

The CDR3 is made up of 14 amino acids. In germline, CDR1 is SEHNR, CDR2 FQNEAQ (reference sequence). Trimming cost V 11 bases and J 5 bases, with 21 bases left between them. Profiled with immunoSEQ multiplex PCR; TCRdb holds only in-frame clones, not every one. There are more than 85,000 clones in the sample; 70% to 90% occur only once, and less than 3.5% lies in the top ten. Details on this clone: Its specificity is unknown.

This rearrangement joins TRBV7-9 to TRBJ1-2; D is undetermined. The sample was peripheral blood, taken on day 0 of AZD1222 vaccination. This TCR came from an adult in good health. CDR3 in DNA: TGTGCCGGCGGGGAGGGCGGAGACCGTTATGGCTACACCTTC. Its protein is CAGGEGGDRYGYTF.